The 28 T cell receptor beta chains below come from one sample, sequenced in a study of blood T cell repertoires in COVID-19. Clones were read by immunoSEQ multiplex PCR, and TCRdb kept only the in-frame ones, dropping some. The repertoire holds more than 200,000 clones, with approximately 80% as singletons. The sequenced material came from peripheral blood. These receptors were taken from a woman aged 80 or over with acute or convalescent COVID-19.

The V and J genes are TRBV4-2 and TRBJ2-5, with a tentative D call TRBD1 (6 bases). Trimming pared 4 bases from V and 3 bases from J, leaving 12 bases between. The length of the CDR3 is 14 residues. The V gene's germline CDR1 is LGHNA and CDR2 YNFKEQ. CDR3 nucleotides: TGTGCCAGCAGCCTCATTGGGACAAAAGAGACCCAGTACTTC. It codes for CASSLIGTKETQYF.

The table lists this clone with a few counts. Distinct nucleotide sequences in the sample also encode this CDR3. The rearrangement joins TRBV5-1 to TRBJ1-3; D possibly corresponds to TRBD1 (6 bases). The CDR3 covers 14 residues. CDR1 and CDR2 (germline): SGHRS, YFSETQ. Trimming took 0 bases from V and 2 from J, leaving 6 bases between them. CDR3 amino acids: CASSLDRAGNTIYF. The CDR3 DNA is TGCGCCAGCAGCTTGGACAGGGCTGGAAACACCATATATTTT.

The chain couples TRBV7-3 to TRBJ2-1; 11 positions match TRBD2. The CDR3 consists of 17 residues. V shed 4 bases, J shed 7 bases, and the junction held 12 bases outside the gene matches. CDR1 is SGHTA and CDR2 is FQGTGA in the germline V gene. The CDR3 loop is CASSSPGTSGGRNEQFF. The CDR3 coding sequence is TGTGCCAGCAGCTCCCCCGGGACTAGCGGTGGGAGGAATGAGCAGTTCTTC.

This rearrangement joins TRBV2 to TRBJ1-1; tentative D call: TRBD1 (6 bases). The germline V and J ends were trimmed by 6 bases and 0 bases, with 14 bases remaining between them. Germline-derived CDR1 and CDR2 are SNHLY and FYNNEI. The CDR3 is made up of 15 amino acids. CDR3 in amino acids: CASRVSGTLNTEAFF. CDR3 nucleotides: TGTGCCAGCAGAGTTTCTGGGACATTGAACACTGAAGCTTTCTTT.

The chain recombines TRBV6-2 or TRBV6-3 with TRBJ1-1; TRBD1 is a possible D gene (5 bases). The V gene lost 6 bases and the J gene lost 1 base, with 30 bases spanning the gap. CDR3 length: 20 residues. CDR1 and CDR2 (germline): MNHEY, SVGEGT. CDR3 sequence reads: CASSPLRGDEVGIRNTEAFF. DNA of the CDR3: TGTGCCAGCAGCCCATTAAGGGGCGACGAAGTCGGTATTAGGAACACTGAAGCTTTCTTT.

The rearrangement joins TRBV10-3 to TRBJ2-7; 9 bases line up with TRBD2. The V and J ends lost 0 bases and 0 bases, in that order; junction bases with no gene match: 6. CDR1 and CDR2 (germline): ENHRY, SYGVKD. The CDR3 covers 17 residues. The CDR3 DNA is TGTGCCATCAGTGAGTCTAGAGTGACTAGCGGCTCCTACGAGCAGTACTTC. Protein sequence: CAISESRVTSGSYEQYF.

The V gene is TRBV5-4, the J gene TRBJ2-7, with 10 bases aligning to TRBD1. CDR1 is SGHNT and CDR2 is YYREEE in the germline V gene (reference sequence). This CDR3 region has 15 residues. J was trimmed by 5 bases and V by 1 base; bases with no gene match: 6. CDR3 residues: CASSLKAGTGDEQYF. The DNA for the CDR3 is TGTGCCAGCAGCTTGAAGGCCGGGACAGGGGACGAGCAGTACTTC.

This chain joins TRBV18 and TRBJ2-7, with a weak D call TRBD1 (6 bases). Trimming left V 5 bases short and J 5 bases short, with 13 bases between. CDR1 and CDR2 (germline): KGHSH, LQKENI. The CDR3 has 13 amino acids. The chain's CDR3 is CASSTLGGNEQYF. The CDR3 region has the DNA TGTGCCAGCTCAACCCTTGGGGGCAACGAGCAGTACTTC.

This clone was seen once. The CDR3 reads CASAGTSGRTSTDTQYF. CDR3 in DNA: TGCGCCAGCGCCGGGACTAGCGGGAGAACGAGCACAGATACGCAGTATTTT. This chain links TRBV5-1 with TRBJ2-3; TRBD2 aligns across 14 bases. The J segment lost 0 bases and the V segment lost 7 bases, leaving 7 bases of the junction unmatched. This CDR3 contains 17 residues. Germline CDR1 reads SGHRS; CDR2 reads YFSETQ.

The V and J genes are TRBV5-6 and TRBJ2-7, with TRBD1 identical over 10 bases. The CDR3 has 16 amino acids. CDR1 and CDR2 from the germline V gene are SGHDT and YYEEEE. V shed 3 bases, J shed 7 bases, and the junction held 13 bases outside the gene matches. The CDR3 loop reads CASSSSGTGEILEQYF. The CDR3, as DNA: TGTGCCAGCAGCTCGTCGGGGACAGGGGAAATCTTGGAGCAGTACTTC.

The V call is TRBV12-3 or TRBV12-4, the J call TRBJ1-3; D unresolved. The CDR3 consists of 13 residues. V gave up 6 bases and J gave up 4 bases, with 10 bases separating them. The CDR3 sequence: CASSPATGNTIYF. The CDR3 DNA reads as TGTGCCAGCAGCCCGGCGACAGGAAACACCATATATTTT.

This chain connects TRBV29-1 to TRBJ1-6; the D gene is possibly TRBD1 (6 bases). The CDR3 has 16 amino acids. Trimming stripped 7 bases from V and 1 base from J, with 17 bases between. CDR1 is SQVTM and CDR2 is ANQGSEA in the germline V gene. This CDR3 is CSARQENQSYNSPLHF. The CDR3 DNA sequence: TGCAGCGCGCGACAGGAAAACCAATCCTATAATTCACCCCTCCACTTT.

This chain joins TRBV5-6 and TRBJ2-7; 8 positions agree with TRBD2. V gave up 4 bases and J gave up 5 bases; unmatched junction bases: 2. Germline CDR1 reads SGHDT; CDR2 reads YYEEEE. This CDR3 is built from 12 residues. CDR3 DNA sequence: TGTGCCAGCAGCCTTAGCGGGAACGAGCAGTACTTC. This encodes CASSLSGNEQYF.

This clone was seen more than once but under ten times. The chain combines TRBV6-4 with TRBJ2-6, with no clear D. The CDR3 consists of 14 residues. The germline V gene encodes CDR1 MRHNA and CDR2 SNTAGT. Trimming took 7 bases from V and 0 from J, leaving 7 bases between them. The CDR3 reads CASNLNSGANVLTF. CDR3 bases: TGTGCCAGCAATCTAAACTCTGGGGCCAACGTCCTGACTTTC.

The V call is TRBV11-2, the J call TRBJ2-3; TRBD2 aligns across 9 bases. Trimming removed 6 bases from V and 2 bases from J; junction bases left unmatched: 9. The CDR3 runs 16 residues. From germline, CDR1 is SGHAT and CDR2 FQNNGV. CDR3 region: CASRRIAGDITDTQYF. DNA for the CDR3: TGTGCCAGCAGGAGAATAGCGGGGGATATCACAGATACGCAGTATTTT.

V gene TRBV15 combines with J gene TRBJ2-7; the match to TRBD1 covers 9 bases. J gave up 4 bases and V 2 bases, and 6 bases lay outside the gene matches. Germline V gene data show CDR1 as LNHNV and CDR2 as YYDKDF (reference sequence). This CDR3 contains 15 residues. The CDR3 DNA is TGTGCCACCAGCAGATTCCAGACAGGGGGATACGAGCAGTACTTC. Its protein product is CATSRFQTGGYEQYF.

This chain joins TRBV30 and TRBJ1-4; D uncertain. Germline CDR1 is GTSNPN and CDR2 is SVGIG (reference sequence). The CDR3 length is 13 residues. V lost 0 bases and J 15 bases, leaving 17 bases between the germline ends. The CDR3 nucleotides are TGTGCCTGGAGTGTCAGCGAGGGTGCCGGATTGTTTTTT. It translates to CAWSVSEGAGLFF.

The rearrangement links TRBV2 to TRBJ2-5; the match to TRBD1 covers 10 bases. Per germline, CDR1 SNHLY and CDR2 FYNNEI. The CDR3 runs 14 residues. V lost 7 bases to trimming and J lost 2 bases; unmatched junction nucleotides: 4. The CDR3 loop is CASTLGQGQETQYF. CDR3 DNA sequence: TGTGCCAGCACCCTGGGACAGGGGCAAGAGACCCAGTACTTC.

This rearrangement joins TRBV2 to TRBJ2-2, with 8 bases fitting TRBD2. Germline trimming cut 5 bases from V and 7 bases from J; bases unmatched to any gene: 3. Germline V lookup: CDR1 SNHLY, CDR2 FYNNEI. The CDR3 sequence is 13 residues long. The CDR3 DNA reads TGTGCCAGCAGTCAACTAGCGGTCGGGGAGCTGTTTTTT. Protein: CASSQLAVGELFF. The entire variable domain, with the rest obtained from reference TRBV2 and TRBJ2-2, is as follows: EPEVTQTPSHQVTQMGQEVILRCVPISNHLYFYWYRQILGQKVEFLVSFYNNEISEKSEIFDDQFSVERPDGSNFTLKIRSTKLEDSAMYFCASSQLAVGELFFGEGSRLTVL.

The chain combines TRBV6-6 with TRBJ1-5; 9 nucleotides align to TRBD1. Germline CDR1 and CDR2: MNHNY and SVGAGI (reference sequence). The CDR3 runs to 16 residues. With V trimmed by 6 bases and J by 4 bases, 10 bases remained unmatched. The CDR3 spells CASRNHGQGKNQPQHF. Written as DNA, the CDR3 is TGTGCCAGCAGAAACCATGGACAGGGGAAAAATCAGCCCCAGCATTTT.

This chain links TRBV7-2 with TRBJ2-5; D not resolved. CDR3 length: 15 residues. Deletions cut 0 bases from V and 3 bases from J, with 11 bases between. Germline V gene data show CDR1 as SGHTA and CDR2 as FQGNSA. CDR3 region: CASSLANSREETQYF. DNA of the CDR3: TGTGCCAGCAGCTTAGCCAATAGCCGGGAAGAGACCCAGTACTTC.

CDR3 loop: CASSPIAGGPYNEQFF. The CDR3 DNA reads TGTGCCAGCTCACCGATAGCGGGGGGCCCTTACAATGAGCAGTTCTTC. This chain joins TRBV18 and TRBJ2-1; 10 nucleotides agree with TRBD2. The CDR3 contains 16 residues. Germline V gives CDR1 KGHSH, CDR2 LQKENI. Trimming removed 3 bases from V and 4 bases from J; junction bases left unmatched: 6.

The chain has TRBV6-6 and TRBJ2-2, with TRBD1 as a possible D gene (6 bases). V was shortened by 7 bases and J by 4 bases, with 13 bases between the two germline ends. The V gene's germline CDR1 is MNHNY and CDR2 SVGAGI (reference sequence). The CDR3 is 14 residues long. The CDR3 nucleotides are TGTGCCAGCACCTTCGCAGGGGTCACCGGGGAGCTGTTTTTT. Residues: CASTFAGVTGELFF.

The gene calls are TRBV6-6 and TRBJ1-6; 7 bases agree with TRBD1. The trim removed 0 bases at V and 8 bases at J, leaving 7 bases unmatched. In germline, CDR1 is MNHNY, CDR2 SVGAGI (reference sequence). The CDR3 totals 16 residues. DNA of the CDR3: TGTGCCAGCAGTTACTCGAATATCAGGGGGGATTCACCCCTCCACTTT. Its protein product is CASSYSNIRGDSPLHF.

The chain is built from TRBV7-2 and TRBJ1-3; D uncertain. The CDR3 sequence is 14 residues long. Trimming took 2 bases from V and 2 from J, leaving 7 bases between them. The germline V gene has CDR1 SGHTA and CDR2 FQGNSA. The chain's CDR3 is CASSLMSPGNTIYF. The CDR3 DNA reads as TGTGCCAGCAGCTTAATGAGCCCTGGAAACACCATATATTTT. Variable domain in full (rest from reference TRBV7-2 and TRBJ1-3): GAGVSQSPSNKVTEKGKDVELRCDPISGHTALYWYRQSLGQGLEFLIYFQGNSAPDKSGLPSDRFSAERTGGSVSTLTIQRTQQEDSAVYLCASSLMSPGNTIYFGEGSWLTVV.

This chain uses TRBV10-3 with TRBJ1-4, with TRBD1 matching 8 bases. Germline V gene lookup returns CDR1 ENHRY and CDR2 SYGVKD. The CDR3 runs to 16 residues. V dropped 6 bases and J dropped 8; count of bases not matched to a gene: 14. The CDR3 nucleotides read TGTGCCATCAGCCCGGGACAGGCGGGATCATTGGAAAAACTGTTTTTT. Protein: CAISPGQAGSLEKLFF.

The rearrangement links TRBV7-3 to TRBJ2-2; D possibly corresponds to TRBD2 (5 bases). In germline, CDR1 is SGHTA, CDR2 FQGTGA. V dropped 2 bases and J dropped 5 bases, with 9 bases sitting between them. This CDR3 is 14 amino acids long. CDR3 DNA: TGTGCCAGCAGCTTAGGTAGCGCAACCGGGGAGCTGTTTTTT. Its protein product is CASSLGSATGELFF.

The chain has TRBV18 and TRBJ2-1, with TRBD2 matching over 10 bases. This CDR3 has 14 amino acids. V lost 3 bases and J lost 8; bases outside the gene matches: 4. Germline CDR1 reads KGHSH; CDR2 reads LQKENI. Here the CDR3 reads CASSPGTSADEQFF. CDR3 nucleotides: TGTGCCAGCTCACCCGGGACTAGCGCGGATGAGCAGTTCTTC.